These 26 T cell receptor beta chains originate from one sample sequenced in a study of blood T cells in healthy people across ages. PCR was performed a second time for about 7 to 12 cycles using a sample-barcoded 5' primer and a J-beta primer mix. MiXCR, applied by TCRdb to the 5' RACE reads, yields one record per CDR3 protein. The data contain about 670,000 distinct CDR3 sequences, around 43% of them singletons. Sample: blood. All receptors derive from an elderly man in good health.

This clonotype was counted only a few times. In nucleotides, the CDR3 is TGTGCCAGCAGCCAAGATGGAGGGGACAGGTCAAGAGGTCGGCCCCAGCATTTT. Translating gives CASSQDGGDRSRGRPQHF. The chain couples TRBV4-2 to TRBJ1-5; 8 bases are a match to TRBD1. This CDR3 is built from 18 residues. The trim removed 0 bases at V and 9 bases at J, leaving 16 bases unmatched. Germline values: CDR1 LGHNA, CDR2 YNFKEQ.

This clonotype occurred a few times. The chain carries TRBV24-1 and TRBJ2-1; D is possibly TRBD2 (6 bases). CDR1 and CDR2 (germline): KGHDR, SFDVKD. The V gene lost 4 bases and the J gene lost 2 bases, with 14 bases spanning the gap. This CDR3 is 16 amino acids long. The CDR3 here is CATSELGGYTYNEQFF. CDR3 in DNA: TGTGCCACCAGTGAGCTGGGAGGATATACCTACAATGAGCAGTTCTTC.

In its sample, this clonotype was seen many times. V is TRBV6-5 and J is TRBJ2-1, with D uncertain. The ends were cut back, 0 bases at V and 9 bases at J, with 6 bases in the middle. This CDR3 is 12 amino acids long. Germline V gene data show CDR1 as MNHEY and CDR2 as SVGAGI. The CDR3 nucleotides are TGTGCCAGCAGTTACTCGACGGGTGAGCAGTTCTTC. It translates to CASSYSTGEQFF.

The chain employs TRBV12-3 or TRBV12-4 and TRBJ1-2; the D is unclear. CDR3 length: 13 amino acids. V lost 5 bases to trimming and J lost 5 bases, with 12 bases between them. The CDR3 region is CASSVTRSYGYTF. The CDR3 bases are TGTGCCAGCAGTGTAACCAGGTCTTATGGCTACACCTTC.

The genes are TRBV15 and TRBJ1-2; tentative D call: TRBD1 (6 bases). The CDR3 runs 12 residues. With 2 bases removed from V and 6 bases from J, the gap between germline ends came to 7 bases. Germline assignment: CDR1 LNHNV and CDR2 YYDKDF (reference sequence). CDR3 nucleotides: TGTGCCACCAGCAGAAACAGGGATGGCTACACCTTC. Protein sequence: CATSRNRDGYTF.

This clonotype has just a few counts. The J gene is TRBJ2-3, the V gene TRBV20-1, with D perhaps matching TRBD1 or TRBD2 (5 bases each). Trimming cost V 0 bases and J 5 bases, with 18 bases left between them. Germline V lookup: CDR1 DFQATT, CDR2 SNEGSKA (reference sequence). The CDR3 has 16 residues. CDR3 in amino acids: CSARESRLGTVDTQYF. CDR3 sequence (DNA): TGCAGTGCTAGAGAGAGCAGACTTGGGACGGTAGATACGCAGTATTTT.

The V call is TRBV18, the J call TRBJ2-1, with TRBD2 matching 8 bases. The junction had 4 bases not matched to a gene; V was cut back by 3 bases and J by 3 bases. The CDR3 spans 15 residues. Germline V gene data show CDR1 as KGHSH and CDR2 as LQKENI. The CDR3 reads CASSPPSGYYNEQFF. The DNA for the CDR3 is TGTGCCAGCTCACCTCCTAGCGGGTACTACAATGAGCAGTTCTTC.

This clonotype was detected only a few times. The chain links TRBV2 to TRBJ1-5; D is perhaps TRBD1 (6 bases). Trimming removed 6 bases from V and 7 bases from J, with 16 bases in between. This CDR3 has 14 amino acids. The germline gives CDR1 SNHLY, CDR2 FYNNEI. The DNA of the CDR3 is TGTGCCAGCAGACCCCGGGGGGCAGGACAGCCCCAGCATTTT. Protein product: CASRPRGAGQPQHF.

J is TRBJ2-3 and V is TRBV20-1, with TRBD2 identical over 12 bases. Losses at the gene ends were 1 base for V and 2 bases for J; bases not matched to a gene: 4. From germline, CDR1 is DFQATT and CDR2 SNEGSKA (reference sequence). The CDR3 loop spans 16 amino acids. The CDR3 DNA reads as TGCAGTGCTAGAGTAACTAGCGGGGGGTTCACAGATACGCAGTATTTT. Its translation is CSARVTSGGFTDTQYF.

A word on this clonotype: A much larger clone sits a single nucleotide away, making a read error possible. The chain links TRBV28 to TRBJ2-4; D not resolved. The J call is uncertain, as TRBJ2-7 better fits the DNA end. The CDR3 runs 12 residues. Germline CDR1 MDHEN, CDR2 SYDVKM. CDR3: CASRFGWGEQYF. CDR3 bases: TGTGCCAGCAGGTTTGGCTGGGGCGAGCAGTACTTC.

As for this clonotype: The germline gene is not matched at one end of the junction; a read error may be the cause. This chain connects TRBV4-2 to TRBJ1-5; possibly TRBD1 for D (5 bases). The CDR3 extends over 14 amino acids. The germline V gene encodes CDR1 LGHNA and CDR2 YNFKEQ. CDR3 sequence: CAGSLTGKVQPQHF. The CDR3 coding sequence is TGTGCCGGCAGCCTAACAGGCAAGGTTCAGCCCCAGCATTTT.

This clonotype was counted between two and nine times. The chain couples TRBV2 to TRBJ2-7; TRBD1 agrees at 7 bases. The CDR3 consists of 13 residues. Germline V gives CDR1 SNHLY, CDR2 FYNNEI. V shed 4 bases, J shed 4 bases, and the junction held 4 bases outside the gene matches. CDR3 residues: CASSGQGLYEQYF. CDR3 coding DNA: TGTGCCAGCAGTGGACAGGGTCTTTACGAGCAGTACTTC.

A few counts support this clonotype. The J gene is TRBJ2-3, the V gene TRBV6-1, with D possibly TRBD2 on 5 matching bases. This CDR3 spans 15 amino acids. Trimming took 5 bases from V and 3 from J, leaving 15 bases between them. Germline-derived CDR1 and CDR2 are MNHNS and SASEGT. The CDR3 DNA sequence: TGTGCCAGCAGTCCATCGACGACTAAGACAGATACGCAGTATTTT. Residues: CASSPSTTKTDTQYF.

This clonotype was seen just once. The rearrangement links TRBV3-1 to TRBJ1-3, with D perhaps matching TRBD1 (6 bases). CDR3 length: 16 amino acids. The V gene's germline CDR1 is LGHDT and CDR2 YNNKEL (reference sequence). Trimming pared 0 bases from V and 3 bases from J, leaving 12 bases between. CDR3 protein: CASSQEAGAVGNTIYF. The CDR3 DNA reads as TGTGCCAGCAGCCAAGAGGCGGGGGCGGTTGGAAACACCATATATTTT.

V and J are TRBV10-3 and TRBJ2-1; a possible D gene is TRBD1 (6 bases). The DNA end lines up better with TRBJ2-7; the J call may be wrong. The germline CDR1 and CDR2 sequences are ENHRY and SYGVKD. This CDR3 spans 14 amino acids. The DNA for the CDR3 is TGTGCCATCAGTTCCACGGACAGATACAATGAGCAGTACTTC. Residues: CAISSTDRYNEQYF.

This clonotype was detected once. The chain couples TRBV10-3 to TRBJ2-1, with D possibly matching TRBD2 (6 bases). Germline CDR1 is ENHRY and CDR2 is SYGVKD. V was shortened by 10 bases and J by 5 bases, with 18 bases between the two germline ends. The CDR3 length is 14 residues. CDR3: CATGGLFEDNEQFF. Here the CDR3 DNA reads TGTGCCACCGGGGGACTCTTTGAAGACAATGAGCAGTTCTTC.

The V and J genes are TRBV7-2 and TRBJ1-4; D call uncertain. This CDR3 region has 12 residues. Germline V lookup: CDR1 SGHTA, CDR2 FQGNSA. V lost 3 bases and J 8 bases, leaving 7 bases between the germline ends. In DNA, the CDR3 is TGTGCCAGCAGCTTTAGCCGGGAAAAACTGTTTTTT. Residues: CASSFSREKLFF.

This rearrangement joins TRBV4-1 to TRBJ2-1; possible D gene TRBD2, 6 bases. The CDR3 covers 17 residues. V was pared by 0 bases and J by 0 bases, with 12 bases between. Germline CDR1 and CDR2: MGHRA and YSYEKL. CDR3 nucleotide sequence: TGCGCCAGCAGCCAAGATTTTGGGGGGAGCTCCTACAATGAGCAGTTCTTC. Translating it yields CASSQDFGGSSYNEQFF.

This clonotype came up a few times. The chain links TRBV12-3 or TRBV12-4 to TRBJ2-5, with D tentatively TRBD1 (5 bases). Trimming removed 7 bases at V and 5 bases at J, with 23 bases between. The CDR3 has 16 amino acids. CDR3 region: CASTPMAGLNVETQYF. In nucleotides, the CDR3 is TGTGCCAGCACTCCCATGGCAGGGTTGAATGTTGAGACCCAGTACTTC.

The rearrangement joins TRBV20-1 to TRBJ2-7, with 9 bases lining up with TRBD1. CDR1 and CDR2 from the germline V gene are DFQATT and SNEGSKA (reference sequence). V lost 4 bases to trimming and J lost 3 bases; unmatched junction nucleotides: 7. The CDR3 runs to 14 residues. CDR3 sequence reads: CSAIPGQGFYEQYF. DNA for the CDR3: TGCAGTGCTATTCCGGGACAGGGTTTCTACGAGCAGTACTTC.

Turning to this clonotype: The junction differs from germline at one of its ends, possibly a read error. The chain recombines TRBV9 with TRBJ2-4, with 7 bases lining up with TRBD2. Germline V lookup: CDR1 SGDLS, CDR2 YYNGEE. The CDR3 contains 16 residues. CDR3 bases: TGTGTCAGCAGCCCACGGTGGGGGAGGGATTCAAACATTCAGTACTTC. This translates into CVSSPRWGRDSNIQYF.

The rearrangement joins TRBV5-1 to TRBJ2-3, with 14 bases matching TRBD2. The CDR3 consists of 13 residues. Germline CDR1 is SGHRS and CDR2 is YFSETQ. The J segment lost 10 bases and the V segment lost 5 bases, leaving 3 bases of the junction unmatched. The CDR3 DNA follows: TGCGCCAGCAGACCGACTAGCGGGGGGGCGCAGTATTTT. Amino acid sequence: CASRPTSGGAQYF.

The chain employs TRBV15 and TRBJ2-1, with 14 positions matching TRBD2. CDR1 is LNHNV, CDR2 YYDKDF, per germline (reference sequence). The V and J ends lost 1 base and 10 bases, in that order; junction bases with no gene match: 6. This CDR3 spans 16 amino acids. This chain's CDR3 is CATSRGGTSGSGEQFF. The CDR3 DNA sequence: TGTGCCACCAGCAGAGGAGGGACTAGCGGGAGTGGGGAGCAGTTCTTC.

Turning to this clonotype: This may stem from a read error, because a much larger clone lies one nucleotide away. The CDR3 spells CAGSQEKRYEQFF. CDR3 nucleotides: TGTGCCGGCAGCCAAGAAAAACGGTATGAGCAGTTCTTC. The chain employs TRBV4-2 and TRBJ2-1; no firm D call. The CDR3 is 13 residues long. Germline CDR1 is LGHNA and CDR2 is YNFKEQ.

This clonotype was detected a few times. The chain uses TRBV7-2 and TRBJ1-1; D not resolved. Deletions cut 1 base from V and 1 base from J, with 7 bases between. The CDR3 sequence is 14 residues long. Germline values: CDR1 SGHTA, CDR2 FQGNSA. The CDR3 loop reads CASSLGVGNTEAFF. CDR3 coding DNA: TGTGCCAGCAGCTTAGGAGTGGGGAACACTGAAGCTTTCTTT. Using reference TRBV7-2 and TRBJ1-1 for the parts outside the CDR3, the full variable domain is GAGVSQSPSNKVTEKGKDVELRCDPISGHTALYWYRQSLGQGLEFLIYFQGNSAPDKSGLPSDRFSAERTGGSVSTLTIQRTQQEDSAVYLCASSLGVGNTEAFFGQGTRLTVV.

This clonotype was recorded many times. V is TRBV11-3 and J is TRBJ2-5; D ambiguous. Trimming took 1 base from V and 0 from J, leaving 6 bases between them. The germline CDR1 and CDR2 sequences are SGHNT and YENEEA. The CDR3 is made up of 14 amino acids. CDR3 nucleotide sequence: TGTGCCAGCAGCTTAGGACCGTACCAAGAGACCCAGTACTTC. Protein: CASSLGPYQETQYF.